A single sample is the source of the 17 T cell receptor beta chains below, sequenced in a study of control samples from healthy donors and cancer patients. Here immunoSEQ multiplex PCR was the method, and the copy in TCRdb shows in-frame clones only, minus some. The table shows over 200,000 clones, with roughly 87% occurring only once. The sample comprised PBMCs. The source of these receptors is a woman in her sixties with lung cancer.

CDR3 nucleotides: TGTGCCAGCAGTTTAGGAGGGGTACTAGCGGGTGAGCAGTTCTTC. Translating gives CASSLGGVLAGEQFF. V is TRBV28 and J is TRBJ2-1, with TRBD2 identical over 9 bases. J was trimmed by 9 bases and V by 2 bases; bases with no gene match: 8. Looked up from germline, CDR1 is MDHEN and CDR2 is SYDVKM. The CDR3 has 15 residues.

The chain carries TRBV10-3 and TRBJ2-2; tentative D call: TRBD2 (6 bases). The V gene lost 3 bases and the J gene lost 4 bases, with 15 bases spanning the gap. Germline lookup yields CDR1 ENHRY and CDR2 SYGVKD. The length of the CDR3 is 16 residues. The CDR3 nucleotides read TGTGCCATCAGTGAAAGAGCGGGTGTAATCACCGGGGAGCTGTTTTTT. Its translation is CAISERAGVITGELFF.

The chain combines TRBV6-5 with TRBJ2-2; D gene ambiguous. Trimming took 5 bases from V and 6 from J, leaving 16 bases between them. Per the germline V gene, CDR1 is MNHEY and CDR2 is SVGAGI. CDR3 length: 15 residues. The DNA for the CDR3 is TGTGCCAGCAGTACCCGCCACAGTGCGGCCGGGGAGCTGTTTTTT. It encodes CASSTRHSAAGELFF.

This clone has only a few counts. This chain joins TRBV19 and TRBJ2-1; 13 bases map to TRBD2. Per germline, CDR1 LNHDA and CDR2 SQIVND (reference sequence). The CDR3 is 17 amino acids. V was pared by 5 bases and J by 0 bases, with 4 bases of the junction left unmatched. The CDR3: CASSFRTSGSSYNEQFF. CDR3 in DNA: TGTGCCAGTAGTTTTCGGACTAGCGGGAGCTCCTACAATGAGCAGTTCTTC. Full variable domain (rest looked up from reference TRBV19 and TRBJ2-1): DGGITQSPKYLFRKEGQNVTLSCEQNLNHDAMYWYRQDPGQGLRLIYYSQIVNDFQKGDIAEGYSVSREKKESFPLTVTSAQKNPTAFYLCASSFRTSGSSYNEQFFGPGTRLTVL.

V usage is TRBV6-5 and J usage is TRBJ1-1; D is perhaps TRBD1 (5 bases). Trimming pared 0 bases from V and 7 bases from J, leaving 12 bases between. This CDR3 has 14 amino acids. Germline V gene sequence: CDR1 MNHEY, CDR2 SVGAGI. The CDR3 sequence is CASSYSGLGREAFF. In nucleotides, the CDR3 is TGTGCCAGCAGTTACTCGGGGCTCGGGCGTGAAGCTTTCTTT.

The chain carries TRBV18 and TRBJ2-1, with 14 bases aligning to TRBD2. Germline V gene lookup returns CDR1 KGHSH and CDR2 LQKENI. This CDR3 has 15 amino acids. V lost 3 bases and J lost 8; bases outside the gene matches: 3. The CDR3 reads CASSPGTSGGHEQFF. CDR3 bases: TGTGCCAGCTCACCCGGGACTAGCGGGGGTCATGAGCAGTTCTTC.

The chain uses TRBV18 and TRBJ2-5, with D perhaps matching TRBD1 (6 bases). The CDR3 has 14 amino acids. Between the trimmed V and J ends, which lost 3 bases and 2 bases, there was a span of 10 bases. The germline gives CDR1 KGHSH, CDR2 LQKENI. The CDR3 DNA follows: TGTGCCAGCTCACCGGGACATAATCAAGAGACCCAGTACTTC. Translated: CASSPGHNQETQYF. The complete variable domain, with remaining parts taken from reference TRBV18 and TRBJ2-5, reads NAGVMQNPRHLVRRRGQEARLRCSPMKGHSHVYWYRQLPEEGLKFMVYLQKENIIDESGMPKERFSAEFPKEGPSILRIQQVVRGDSAAYFCASSPGHNQETQYFGPGTRLLVL.

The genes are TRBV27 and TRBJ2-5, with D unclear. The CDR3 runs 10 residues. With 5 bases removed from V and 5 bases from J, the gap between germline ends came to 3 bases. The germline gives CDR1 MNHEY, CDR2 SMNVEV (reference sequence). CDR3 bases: TGTGCCAGCAGTCTGGAGACCCAGTACTTC. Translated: CASSLETQYF.

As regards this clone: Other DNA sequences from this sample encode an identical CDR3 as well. The CDR3 sequence is CASSLWDRAYEQYF. The CDR3 nucleotides are TGTGCCAGCAGTCTGTGGGACAGGGCCTACGAGCAGTACTTC. The rearrangement uses TRBV27 and TRBJ2-7, with 9 bases that match TRBD1. This CDR3 is 14 amino acids long. Per germline, CDR1 MNHEY and CDR2 SMNVEV (reference sequence). Trimming took 5 bases from V and 2 from J; bases not matched to a gene: 4.

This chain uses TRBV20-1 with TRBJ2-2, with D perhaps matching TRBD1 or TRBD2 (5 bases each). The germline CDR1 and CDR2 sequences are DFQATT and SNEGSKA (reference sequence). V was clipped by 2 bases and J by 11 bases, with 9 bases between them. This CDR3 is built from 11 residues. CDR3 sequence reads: CSARMWDELFF. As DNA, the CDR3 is TGCAGTGCTAGAATGTGGGACGAGCTGTTTTTT.

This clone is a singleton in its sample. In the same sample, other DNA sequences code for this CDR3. The CDR3 here is CASSIQRNTEAFF. The DNA of the CDR3 is TGTGCCAGTAGTATACAGAGAAACACTGAAGCTTTCTTT. This rearrangement joins TRBV19 to TRBJ1-1; D not certain. Germline loops: CDR1 LNHDA, CDR2 SQIVND (reference sequence). CDR3 length equals 13 residues. Trimming took off 2 bases at V and 2 bases at J, with 6 bases between the two ends.

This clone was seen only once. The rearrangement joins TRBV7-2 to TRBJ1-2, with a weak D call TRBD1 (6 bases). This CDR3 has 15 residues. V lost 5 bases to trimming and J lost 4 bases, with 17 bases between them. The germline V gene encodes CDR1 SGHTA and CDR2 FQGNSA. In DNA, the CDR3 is TGTGCCAGCAGCCCAGGGGACACCGCCTTCTATGGCTACACCTTC. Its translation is CASSPGDTAFYGYTF.

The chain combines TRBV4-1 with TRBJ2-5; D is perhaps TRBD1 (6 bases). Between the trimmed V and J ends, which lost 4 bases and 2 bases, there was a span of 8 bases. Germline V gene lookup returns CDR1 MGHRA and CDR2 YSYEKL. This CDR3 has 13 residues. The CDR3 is CASSRTDQETQYF. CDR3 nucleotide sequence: TGCGCCAGCAGCCGGACAGATCAAGAGACCCAGTACTTC.

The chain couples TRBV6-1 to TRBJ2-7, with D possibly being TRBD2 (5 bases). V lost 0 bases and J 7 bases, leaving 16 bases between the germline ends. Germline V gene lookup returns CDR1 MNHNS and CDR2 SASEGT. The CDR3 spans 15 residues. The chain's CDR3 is CASSEARIRGGEQYF. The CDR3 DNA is TGTGCCAGCAGTGAAGCGCGCATCCGGGGTGGAGAGCAGTACTTC.

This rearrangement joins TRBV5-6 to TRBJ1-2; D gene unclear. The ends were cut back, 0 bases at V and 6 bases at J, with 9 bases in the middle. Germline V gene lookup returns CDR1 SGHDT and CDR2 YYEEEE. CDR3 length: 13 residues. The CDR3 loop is CASSLAGWHGYTF. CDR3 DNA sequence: TGTGCCAGCAGCTTGGCTGGGTGGCATGGCTACACCTTC.

CDR3 region: CASSLASDTQYF. The CDR3 DNA reads as TGCGCCAGCAGCTTAGCGTCGGATACGCAGTATTTT. This chain connects TRBV5-1 to TRBJ2-3; unclear D gene. Trimming stripped 2 bases from V and 6 bases from J, with 7 bases between. The CDR3 runs to 12 residues. Germline CDR1 and CDR2: SGHRS and YFSETQ.

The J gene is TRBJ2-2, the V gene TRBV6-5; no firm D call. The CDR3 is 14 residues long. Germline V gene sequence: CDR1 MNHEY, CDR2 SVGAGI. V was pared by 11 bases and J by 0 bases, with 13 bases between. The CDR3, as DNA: TGTGCCCTTATGACCGACCCGAACACCGGGGAGCTGTTTTTT. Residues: CALMTDPNTGELFF.